The clone carrying this TCR beta chain was counted between two and nine times. Antigen: not known. Regarding donors, all were healthy bone marrow donors. The sample originates from a study of cytomegalovirus exposure and HLA in healthy donors. Vbeta (60) and Jbeta (13) primers were used in the PCR. The protocol was immunoSEQ multiplex PCR, while the TCRdb copy is restricted to in-frame clones and leaves out a portion. The sample lists roughly 110,000 clones, roughly 82% occurring once. Trimming removed 4 bases from V and 0 bases from J, with 15 bases in between. Germline-derived CDR1 and CDR2 are SQVTM and ANQGSEA. CDR3 length: 15 residues. Findings and caveats of the study: Despite most TCR sequences being rare, some public TCRs occurred in many donors. It was taken for granted in presence/absence analyses that sequencing depth across donors was roughly uniform.

This chain links TRBV29-1 with TRBJ1-1; D unclear. The receptor was derived from a male donor in good health and CMV-seropositive. The sequencing sample was made of PBMCs. Here the CDR3 DNA reads TGCAGCGTTGCCCCGCGACATCGGCTGAACACTGAAGCTTTCTTT. Translating it yields CSVAPRHRLNTEAFF.